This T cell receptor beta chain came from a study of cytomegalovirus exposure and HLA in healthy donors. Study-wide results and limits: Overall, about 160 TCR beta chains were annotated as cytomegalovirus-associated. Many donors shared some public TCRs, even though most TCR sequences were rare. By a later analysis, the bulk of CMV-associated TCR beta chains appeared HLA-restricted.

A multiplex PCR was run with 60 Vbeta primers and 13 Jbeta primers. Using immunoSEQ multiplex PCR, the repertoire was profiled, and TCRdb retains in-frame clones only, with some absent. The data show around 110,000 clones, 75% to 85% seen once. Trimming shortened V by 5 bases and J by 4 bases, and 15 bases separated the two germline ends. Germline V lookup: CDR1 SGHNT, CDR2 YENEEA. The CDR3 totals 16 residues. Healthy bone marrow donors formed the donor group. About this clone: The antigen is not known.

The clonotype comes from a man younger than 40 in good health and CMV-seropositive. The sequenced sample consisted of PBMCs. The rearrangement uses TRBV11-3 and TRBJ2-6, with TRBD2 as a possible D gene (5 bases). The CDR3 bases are TGTGCCAGCAGCCGAGGGTCCGGGCGAGGGGCCAACGTCCTGACTTTC. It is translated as CASSRGSGRGANVLTF. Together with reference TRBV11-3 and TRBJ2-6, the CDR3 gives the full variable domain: EAGVVQSPRYKIIEKKQPVAFWCNPISGHNTLYWYLQNLGQGPELLIRYENEEAVDDSQLPKDRFSAERLKGVDSTLKIQPAELGDSAVYLCASSRGSGRGANVLTFGAGSRLTVL.